Below are 19 T cell receptor beta chains sequenced from a single sample in a study of CD8 T cells in Susac syndrome. The RNA, about 0.45 to 1 ug, was put through reverse transcription using random hexamers. TCRdb fed the immunoSEQ multiplex PCR reads into MiXCR, producing one record per CDR3 protein. In the table there are 160,000 or so distinct CDR3 sequences, around 96% of which are singletons. The sample consisted of CD8+ T cells from PBMCs. The receptors originated from a human donor with multiple sclerosis.

The chain links TRBV4-1 to TRBJ1-2; the match to TRBD1 covers 11 bases. The CDR3 runs 16 residues. Germline trimming cut 0 bases from V and 7 bases from J; bases unmatched to any gene: 7. Germline lookup yields CDR1 MGHRA and CDR2 YSYEKL. CDR3 in amino acids: CASSQDRGQGAVGYTF. CDR3 nucleotides: TGCGCCAGCAGCCAAGATCGAGGACAGGGGGCGGTTGGCTACACCTTC.

The V and J genes are TRBV11-2 and TRBJ2-7; 7 bases map to TRBD1. The CDR3 totals 14 residues. The V gene's germline CDR1 is SGHAT and CDR2 FQNNGV. V gave up 1 base and J gave up 5 bases; unmatched junction bases: 5. DNA for the CDR3: TGTGCCAGCAGCTTAGCCGCTGACAGGGACGAGCAGTACTTC. It is translated as CASSLAADRDEQYF.

The chain links TRBV20-1 to TRBJ2-1; D gene unclear. The CDR3 consists of 14 residues. Trimming cost V 0 bases and J 0 bases, with 6 bases left between them. Germline V CDR1 and CDR2: DFQATT, SNEGSKA (reference sequence). The DNA of the CDR3 is TGCAGTGCTAGAGACCGAATCTCCTACAATGAGCAGTTCTTC. This translates into CSARDRISYNEQFF.

The J gene is TRBJ2-7, the V gene TRBV9; D unclear. Germline V gives CDR1 SGDLS, CDR2 YYNGEE. This CDR3 comprises 17 residues. V was trimmed by 0 bases and J by 0 bases, leaving 16 bases between them. CDR3 sequence reads: CASSVDGRPRSSYEQYF. The CDR3 region has the DNA TGTGCCAGCAGCGTAGACGGCAGGCCAAGGAGCTCCTACGAGCAGTACTTC.

V usage is TRBV14 and J usage is TRBJ2-7; D not resolved. Trimming pared 3 bases from V and 4 bases from J, leaving 7 bases between. Germline lookup yields CDR1 SGHDN and CDR2 FVKESK. CDR3 size: 12 residues. CDR3: CASSHRNYEQYF. For the CDR3, the DNA is TGTGCCAGCAGCCATCGGAATTACGAGCAGTACTTC.

V gene TRBV27 combines with J gene TRBJ2-3; weak D call: TRBD2 (7 bases). The CDR3 totals 15 residues. Trimming cost V 3 bases and J 2 bases, with 12 bases left between them. Germline lookup yields CDR1 MNHEY and CDR2 SMNVEV (reference sequence). CDR3 in DNA: TGTGCCAGCAGTTTCACGGGGGGCACCACAGATACGCAGTATTTT. Its protein is CASSFTGGTTDTQYF.

The chain carries TRBV4-2 and TRBJ1-5, with TRBD1 matching over 12 bases. V shed 3 bases and J 7 bases; nucleotides not matched to a gene: 7. The CDR3 loop spans 16 amino acids. Germline-derived CDR1 and CDR2 are LGHNA and YNFKEQ. The CDR3 DNA is TGTGCCAGCAGCCAGCAGGGACAGGGGGCAGGACAGCCCCAGCATTTT. Translation gives CASSQQGQGAGQPQHF.

The gene calls are TRBV2 and TRBJ1-2, with D uncertain. The CDR3 totals 15 residues. Germline V gene sequence: CDR1 SNHLY, CDR2 FYNNEI. V lost 3 bases and J 0 bases, leaving 11 bases between the germline ends. CDR3 sequence: CASSEGRGTNYGYTF. CDR3 in DNA: TGTGCCAGCAGTGAGGGCCGAGGGACTAACTATGGCTACACCTTC.

The chain has TRBV20-1 and TRBJ2-7; 7 bases fit TRBD2. The junction had 10 bases not matched to a gene; V was cut back by 3 bases and J by 2 bases. The CDR3 is made up of 15 amino acids. Germline CDR1 DFQATT, CDR2 SNEGSKA (reference sequence). DNA for the CDR3: TGCAGTGCTAGCCCTCGCCCGGGGGGTACCTACGAGCAGTACTTC. Translated: CSASPRPGGTYEQYF.

J is TRBJ2-7 and V is TRBV20-1; 9 bases match TRBD1. Germline-derived CDR1 and CDR2 are DFQATT and SNEGSKA (reference sequence). The CDR3 totals 14 residues. V gave up 5 bases and J gave up 2 bases; unmatched junction bases: 7. The CDR3 DNA reads as TGCAGTGCTGTTGGGACAGGGCGAACCTACGAGCAGTACTTC. Translation: CSAVGTGRTYEQYF.

The genes are TRBV2 and TRBJ2-3, with 7 nucleotides matching TRBD1. The CDR3 loop spans 16 amino acids. The germline V gene has CDR1 SNHLY and CDR2 FYNNEI. The V and J ends lost 1 base and 6 bases, in that order; junction bases with no gene match: 10. Here the CDR3 DNA reads TGTGCCAGCAGTGAAGTGGAGACAGGGAACACGGATACGCAGTATTTT. Its translation is CASSEVETGNTDTQYF.

The V call is TRBV4-3, the J call TRBJ2-1; D is unresolved. Germline values: CDR1 LGHNA, CDR2 YSLEER. This CDR3 contains 14 residues. V lost 3 bases, J lost 7 bases, and 13 bases lay in between. This CDR3 is CASSQWGPENEQFF. The CDR3 bases are TGCGCCAGCAGCCAGTGGGGTCCGGAGAATGAGCAGTTCTTC.

The chain combines TRBV27 with TRBJ1-2; D might be TRBD1 (6 bases). Germline V gene data show CDR1 as MNHEY and CDR2 as SMNVEV (reference sequence). The CDR3 loop spans 14 amino acids. Trimming took 5 bases from V and 2 from J, leaving 12 bases between them. Here the CDR3 reads CASSPDRFNYGYTF. The CDR3 region has the DNA TGTGCCAGCAGTCCCGACAGGTTCAACTATGGCTACACCTTC.

This sequence joins TRBV29-1 and TRBJ2-1, with D maybe TRBD2 (5 bases). The CDR3 loop spans 12 amino acids. CDR1 and CDR2 from the germline V gene are SQVTM and ANQGSEA. Trimming cost V 2 bases and J 4 bases, with 6 bases left between them. The CDR3 reads CSVEREYNEQFF. CDR3 nucleotides: TGCAGCGTTGAAAGGGAGTACAATGAGCAGTTCTTC.

This clonotype was seen a single time. CDR3 nucleotides: TGTGCCATCAGTGTGGGTCAGTGGAACGAGCAGTACTTC. As protein: CAISVGQWNEQYF. The rearrangement links TRBV10-3 to TRBJ2-7; D remains ambiguous. This CDR3 has 13 residues. Germline lookup yields CDR1 ENHRY and CDR2 SYGVKD. V dropped 4 bases and J dropped 5 bases, with 12 bases sitting between them.

J is TRBJ1-1 and V is TRBV29-1, with D possibly TRBD1 on 5 matching bases. This CDR3 comprises 14 residues. The ends were cut back, 3 bases at V and 4 bases at J, with 15 bases in the middle. Per the germline V gene, CDR1 is SQVTM and CDR2 is ANQGSEA. The CDR3 sequence is CSVEGVRGSTEAFF. The DNA of the CDR3 is TGCAGCGTTGAGGGGGTAAGGGGTAGCACTGAAGCTTTCTTT.

The chain joins TRBV6-6 to TRBJ1-2, with D possibly being TRBD1 (6 bases). Germline lookup yields CDR1 MNHNY and CDR2 SVGAGI (reference sequence). The length of the CDR3 is 14 residues. V lost 0 bases, J lost 4 bases, and 9 bases lay in between. CDR3 sequence (DNA): TGTGCCAGCAGTTACTCGTCAGGGGCCTATGGCTACACCTTC. As protein: CASSYSSGAYGYTF.

The chain couples TRBV14 to TRBJ2-3; perhaps TRBD2 as D (5 bases). CDR1 and CDR2 (germline): SGHDN, FVKESK. The CDR3 is made up of 15 amino acids. Trimming took 1 base from V and 2 from J, leaving 10 bases between them. CDR3 region: CASSQGSGPTDTQYF. The DNA for the CDR3 is TGTGCCAGCAGCCAAGGGAGCGGTCCCACAGATACGCAGTATTTT.

V is TRBV27 and J is TRBJ1-5; no firm D call. This CDR3 contains 13 residues. Trimming removed 5 bases at V and 7 bases at J, with 12 bases between. CDR1 is MNHEY and CDR2 is SMNVEV in the germline V gene (reference sequence). The CDR3 here is CASSAGINQPQHF. CDR3 sequence (DNA): TGTGCCAGCAGTGCGGGGATAAACCAGCCCCAGCATTTT.